This TCR beta chain was retrieved from a study of shared clonotypes between healthy human individuals. Notes on the study in general: Clonotype sharing among donors, it was expected, would be affected by sequencing depth. Sampling covered blood only; tissue repertoires likely differ.

This CDR3 contains 13 residues. Trimming stripped 7 bases from V and 2 bases from J, with 10 bases between. The germline gives CDR1 MNHEY, CDR2 SVGAGI. Donors were healthy HIV-negative adults without recently reported acute infections or vaccinations. The repertoire was sequenced with immunoSEQ multiplex PCR; TCRdb's copy has only in-frame clones and lacks some. Counted here are roughly 2.2 million clones, about nine tenths occurring once; the ten biggest clones make up 0.37%. As for this clone: The antigen is unknown.

Sequences were obtained from naive CD4+ T cells from PBMCs. Noted subset: CD45RA+ positively selected. The chain carries TRBV6-5 and TRBJ2-3; D may correspond to TRBD1 or TRBD2 (5 bases each). This TCR was sampled from a man aged 18 to 35 in good health. Some clones in this sample may be carry-over from other donors' samples. CDR3 amino acids: CASTGRFTDTQYF. The CDR3 DNA is TGTGCCAGCACGGGGCGGTTCACAGATACGCAGTATTTT.